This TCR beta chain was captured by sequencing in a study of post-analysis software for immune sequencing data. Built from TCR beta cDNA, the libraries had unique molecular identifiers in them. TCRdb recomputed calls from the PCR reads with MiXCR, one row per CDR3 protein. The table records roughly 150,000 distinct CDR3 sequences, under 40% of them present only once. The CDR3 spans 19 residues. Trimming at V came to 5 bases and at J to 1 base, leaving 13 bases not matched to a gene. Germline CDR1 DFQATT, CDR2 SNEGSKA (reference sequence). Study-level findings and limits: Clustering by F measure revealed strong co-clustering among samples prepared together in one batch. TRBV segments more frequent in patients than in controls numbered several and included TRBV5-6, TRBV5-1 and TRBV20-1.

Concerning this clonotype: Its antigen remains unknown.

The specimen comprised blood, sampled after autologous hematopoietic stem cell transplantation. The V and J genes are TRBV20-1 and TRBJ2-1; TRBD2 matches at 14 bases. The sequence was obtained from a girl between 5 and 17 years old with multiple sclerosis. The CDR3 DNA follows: TGCAGTGCTCCCGTTATGACTAGCGGGAGGGCCGGTTCCTACAATGAGCAGTTCTTC. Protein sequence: CSAPVMTSGRAGSYNEQFF.